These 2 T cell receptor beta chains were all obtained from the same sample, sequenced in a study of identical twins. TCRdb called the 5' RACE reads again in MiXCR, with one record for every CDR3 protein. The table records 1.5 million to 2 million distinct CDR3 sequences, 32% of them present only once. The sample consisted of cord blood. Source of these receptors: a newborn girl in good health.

CDR3 sequence: CASSQDGGNQETQYF. The CDR3 DNA is TGCGCCAGCAGCCAAGACGGGGGGAACCAAGAGACCCAGTACTTC. The rearrangement links TRBV4-3 to TRBJ2-5, with TRBD2 matching 7 bases. Germline V gives CDR1 LGHNA, CDR2 YSLEER. V was pared by 0 bases and J by 0 bases, with 1 base of the junction left unmatched. This CDR3 comprises 15 residues.

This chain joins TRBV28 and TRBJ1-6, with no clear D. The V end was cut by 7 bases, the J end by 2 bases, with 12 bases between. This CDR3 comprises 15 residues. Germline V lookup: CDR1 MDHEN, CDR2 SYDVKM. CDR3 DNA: TGTGCCAGCATCGAGGGCTTGCCCTATAATTCACCCCTCCACTTT. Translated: CASIEGLPYNSPLHF.